This T cell receptor beta chain appears in the sequencing data of a study of T cell responses to AZD1222 COVID-19 vaccine. General study findings and limits: Nearly half of spike-specific TCRs reportedly target variant regions that are unmutated in the B.1.351 and B.1.1.7 variants. Vaccination with two AZD1222 doses was followed by a rise in Spike-specific TCR breadth and depth. Only a handful of individuals given AZD1222 were seropositive at baseline.

Profiled with immunoSEQ multiplex PCR; TCRdb holds only in-frame clones, not every one. The sample yields approximately 120,000 clones, roughly 93% seen once. Comments on this clone: What it recognizes is unknown.

Per germline, CDR1 MNHEY and CDR2 SMNVEV (reference sequence). Trimming left V 3 bases short and J 6 bases short, with 12 bases between. The CDR3 contains 14 residues. This chain joins TRBV27 and TRBJ2-1; D perhaps matches TRBD2 (6 bases). The receptor was derived from an adult in good health. Sample: peripheral blood, taken on day 0 of AZD1222 vaccination. The DNA of the CDR3 is TGTGCCAGCAGTTTTACCGGGAGTCTCAATGAGCAGTTCTTC. Its protein product is CASSFTGSLNEQFF.